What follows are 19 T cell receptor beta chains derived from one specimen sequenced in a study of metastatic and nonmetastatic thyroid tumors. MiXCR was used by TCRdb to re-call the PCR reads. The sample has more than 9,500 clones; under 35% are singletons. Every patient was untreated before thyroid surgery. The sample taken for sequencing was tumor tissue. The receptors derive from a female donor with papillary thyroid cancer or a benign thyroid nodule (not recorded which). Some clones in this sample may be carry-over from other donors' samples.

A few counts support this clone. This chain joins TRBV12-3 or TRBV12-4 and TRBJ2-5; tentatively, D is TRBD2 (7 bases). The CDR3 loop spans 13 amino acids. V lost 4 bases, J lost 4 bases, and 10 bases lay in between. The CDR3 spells CASSWGGPETQYF. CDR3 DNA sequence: TGTGCCAGCAGTTGGGGGGGGCCAGAGACCCAGTACTTC.

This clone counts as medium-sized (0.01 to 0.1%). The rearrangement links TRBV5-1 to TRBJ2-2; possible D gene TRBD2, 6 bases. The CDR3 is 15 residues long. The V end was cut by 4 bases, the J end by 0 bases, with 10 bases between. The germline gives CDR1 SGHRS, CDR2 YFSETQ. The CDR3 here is CASSHGTSNTGELFF. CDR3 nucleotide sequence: TGCGCCAGCAGCCATGGGACTTCGAACACCGGGGAGCTGTTTTTT.

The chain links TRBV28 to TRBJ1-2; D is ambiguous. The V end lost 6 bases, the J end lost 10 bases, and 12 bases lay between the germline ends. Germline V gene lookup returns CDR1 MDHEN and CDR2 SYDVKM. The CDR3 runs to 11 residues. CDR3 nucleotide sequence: TGTGCCAGCAGCGAAACAAGGATCTACACCTTC. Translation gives CASSETRIYTF.

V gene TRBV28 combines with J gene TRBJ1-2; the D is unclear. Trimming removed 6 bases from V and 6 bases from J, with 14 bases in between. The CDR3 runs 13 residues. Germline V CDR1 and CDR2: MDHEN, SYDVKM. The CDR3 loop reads CASRFSRVDGYTF. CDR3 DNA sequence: TGTGCCAGCAGGTTTTCTAGGGTGGATGGCTACACCTTC.

The CDR3 DNA follows: TGTGCCAGCAGGAATCGACAGATCAATCAGCCCCAGCATTTT. Translation: CASRNRQINQPQHF. V gene TRBV6-1 combines with J gene TRBJ1-5; the D gene is possibly TRBD1 (5 bases). The CDR3 is 14 residues long. Trimming took 6 bases from V and 3 from J, leaving 12 bases between them. Germline V lookup: CDR1 MNHNS, CDR2 SASEGT.

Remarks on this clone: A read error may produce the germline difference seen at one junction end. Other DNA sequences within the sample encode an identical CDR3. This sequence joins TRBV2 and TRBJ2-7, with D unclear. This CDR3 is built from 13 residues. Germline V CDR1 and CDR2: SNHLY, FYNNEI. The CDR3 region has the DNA TGCGCCAGCAGTGAACCAGGTCCCTACGAGCAGTACTTC. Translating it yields CASSEPGPYEQYF.

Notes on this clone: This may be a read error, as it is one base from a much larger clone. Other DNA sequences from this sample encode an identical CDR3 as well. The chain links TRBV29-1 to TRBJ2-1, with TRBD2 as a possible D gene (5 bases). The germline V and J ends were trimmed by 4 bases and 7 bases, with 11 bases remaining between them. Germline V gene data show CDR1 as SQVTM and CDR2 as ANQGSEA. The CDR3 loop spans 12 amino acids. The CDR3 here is CSVGGLSNEQFF. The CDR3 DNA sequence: TGCAGCGTTGGAGGACTTTCTAATGAGCAGTTCTTC.

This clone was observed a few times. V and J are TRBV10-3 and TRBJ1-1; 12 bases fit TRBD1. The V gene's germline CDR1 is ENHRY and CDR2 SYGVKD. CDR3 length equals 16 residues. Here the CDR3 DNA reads TGTACCACGACCGGGACAGGGGGCCCCGCTGTAACTGAAGCTTTCTTT. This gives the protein CTTTGTGGPAVTEAFF.

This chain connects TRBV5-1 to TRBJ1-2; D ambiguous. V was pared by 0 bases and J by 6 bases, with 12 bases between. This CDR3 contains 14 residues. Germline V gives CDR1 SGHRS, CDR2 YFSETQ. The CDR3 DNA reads TGCGCCAGCAGCTTGGGGACTAGTAGCGATGGCTACACCTTC. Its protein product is CASSLGTSSDGYTF.

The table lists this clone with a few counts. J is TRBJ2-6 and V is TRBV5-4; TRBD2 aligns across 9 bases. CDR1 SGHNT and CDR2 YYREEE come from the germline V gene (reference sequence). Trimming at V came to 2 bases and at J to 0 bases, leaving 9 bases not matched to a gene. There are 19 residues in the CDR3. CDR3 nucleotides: TGTGCCAGCAGCTTAACCCTCCTAGCGGGAAACTCTGGGGCCAACGTCCTGACTTTC. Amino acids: CASSLTLLAGNSGANVLTF.

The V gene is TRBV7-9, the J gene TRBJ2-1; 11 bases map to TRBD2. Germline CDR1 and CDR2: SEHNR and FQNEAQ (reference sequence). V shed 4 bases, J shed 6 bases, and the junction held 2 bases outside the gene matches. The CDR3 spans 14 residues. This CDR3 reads CASSSGTSGNEQFF. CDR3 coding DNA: TGTGCCAGCAGCTCCGGGACTAGCGGCAATGAGCAGTTCTTC.

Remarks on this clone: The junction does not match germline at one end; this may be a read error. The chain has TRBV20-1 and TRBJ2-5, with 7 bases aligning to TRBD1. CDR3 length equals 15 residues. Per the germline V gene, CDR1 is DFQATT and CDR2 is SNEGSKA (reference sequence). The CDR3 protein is CSPVFDRVGVKTHYF. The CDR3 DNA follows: TGCAGTCCAGTATTCGACAGGGTGGGTGTAAAGACCCATTACTTC.

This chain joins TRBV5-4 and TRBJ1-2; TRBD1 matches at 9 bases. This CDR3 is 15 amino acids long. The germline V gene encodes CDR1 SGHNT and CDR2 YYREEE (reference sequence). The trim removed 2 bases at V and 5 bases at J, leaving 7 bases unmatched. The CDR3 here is CASSLIQGAGYGYTF. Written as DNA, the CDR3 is TGTGCCAGCAGCTTAATACAGGGGGCAGGTTATGGCTACACCTTC.

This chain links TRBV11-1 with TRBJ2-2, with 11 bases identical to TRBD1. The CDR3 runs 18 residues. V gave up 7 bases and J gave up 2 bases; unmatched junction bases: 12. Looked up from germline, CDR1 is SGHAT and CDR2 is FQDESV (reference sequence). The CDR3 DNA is TGTGCCAGCAACAAACCGGGGACAGGGGGAGTCAACACCGGGGAGCTGTTTTTT. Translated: CASNKPGTGGVNTGELFF.

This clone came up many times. The CDR3 sequence: CASSPSVGGTNLRTDTQYF. The CDR3 DNA follows: TGTGCCAGCAGCCCATCCGTGGGAGGAACGAACCTCCGCACAGATACGCAGTATTTT. This rearrangement joins TRBV3-2 to TRBJ2-3; TRBD2 is taken as the D call from the table, unchecked against the DNA. TRBV3-2 is flagged as a pseudogene. The CDR3 totals 19 residues.

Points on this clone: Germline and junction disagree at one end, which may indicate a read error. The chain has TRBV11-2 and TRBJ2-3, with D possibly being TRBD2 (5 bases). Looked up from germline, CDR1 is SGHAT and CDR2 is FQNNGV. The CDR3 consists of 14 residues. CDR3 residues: CASSPERARDTQYF. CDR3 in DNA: TGTGCCAGCAGCCCAGAGAGGGCGAGAGATACGCAGTACTTT. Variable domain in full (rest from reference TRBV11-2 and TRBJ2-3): EAGVAQSPRYKIIEKRQSVAFWCNPISGHATLYWYQQILGQGPKLLIQFQNNGVVDDSQLPKDRFSAERLKGVDSTLKIQPAKLEDSAVYLCASSPERARDTQYFGPGTRLTVL.

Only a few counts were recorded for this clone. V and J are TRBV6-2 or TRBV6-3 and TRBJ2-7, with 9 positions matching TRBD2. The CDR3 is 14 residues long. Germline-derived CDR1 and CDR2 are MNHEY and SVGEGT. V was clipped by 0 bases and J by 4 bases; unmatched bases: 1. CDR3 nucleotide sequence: TGTGCCAGCAGTTACTCTAGCGGGAGTTACGAGCAGTACTTC. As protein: CASSYSSGSYEQYF.

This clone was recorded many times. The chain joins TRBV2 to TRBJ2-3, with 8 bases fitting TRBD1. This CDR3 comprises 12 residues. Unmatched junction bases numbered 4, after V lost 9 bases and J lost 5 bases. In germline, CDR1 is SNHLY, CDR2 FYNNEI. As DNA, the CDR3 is TGTGCCAGGAAAACAGGGGGAGATACGCAGTATTTT. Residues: CARKTGGDTQYF. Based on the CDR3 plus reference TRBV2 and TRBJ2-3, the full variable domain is EPEVTQTPSHQVTQMGQEVILRCVPISNHLYFYWYRQILGQKVEFLVSFYNNEISEKSEIFDDQFSVERPDGSNFTLKIRSTKLEDSAMYFCARKTGGDTQYFGPGTRLTVL.

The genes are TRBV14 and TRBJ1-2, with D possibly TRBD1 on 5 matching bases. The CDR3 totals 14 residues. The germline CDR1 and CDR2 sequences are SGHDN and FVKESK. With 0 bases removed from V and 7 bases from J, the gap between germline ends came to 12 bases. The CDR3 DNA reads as TGTGCCAGCAGCCAAGAAATCACAGGATTTGGCTACACCTTC. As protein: CASSQEITGFGYTF.